What follows are 8 T cell receptor beta chains derived from one specimen sequenced in a study of neurological immune-mediated disorders. MiXCR, run by TCRdb on the 5' RACE reads, gives a single entry per CDR3 protein. The table records about 66,000 distinct CDR3 sequences, around 4.8% of them present only once. The material sequenced was PBMCs. The receptors were gathered from a woman in her 70s with multiple sclerosis.

This clonotype occurred many times. The rearrangement joins TRBV5-1 to TRBJ2-5; D unclear. CDR1 is SGHRS, CDR2 YFSETQ, per germline. The germline V and J ends were trimmed by 2 bases and 2 bases, with 4 bases remaining between them. This CDR3 is 12 amino acids long. CDR3 coding DNA: TGCGCCAGCAGCTTCCTACAAGAGACCCAGTACTTC. Protein product: CASSFLQETQYF.

At least ten counts were recorded for this clonotype. This rearrangement joins TRBV21-1 to TRBJ2-2; the D call TRBD2 from the table was never checked on the DNA. TRBV21-1 represents a pseudogene. The CDR3 length is 19 residues. The CDR3 DNA follows: TGTGCCAGCAGCAAAATGTGGGGACTAGCGGGAGATAATACCGGGGAGCTGTTTTTT. It specifies CASSKMWGLAGDNTGELFF.

This clonotype was observed a handful of times. The V and J genes are TRBV20-1 and TRBJ2-5; D not resolved. Germline V CDR1 and CDR2: DFQATT, SNEGSKA (reference sequence). This CDR3 has 13 residues. Deletions cut 5 bases from V and 1 base from J, with 11 bases between. This CDR3 reads CSALKGGQETQYF. The CDR3 nucleotides read TGCAGTGCTCTAAAGGGTGGCCAAGAGACCCAGTACTTC.

This clonotype was detected many times. The chain uses TRBV5-6 and TRBJ1-2; D remains unclear. This CDR3 comprises 15 residues. CDR1 and CDR2 from the germline V gene are SGHDT and YYEEEE. V was pared by 0 bases and J by 3 bases, with 12 bases between. CDR3 residues: CASSLGVDNHYGYTF. The CDR3 DNA follows: TGTGCCAGCAGCTTGGGGGTTGACAACCACTATGGCTACACCTTC. The entire variable domain, with the rest obtained from reference TRBV5-6 and TRBJ1-2, is as follows: DAGVTQSPTHLIKTRGQQVTLRCSPKSGHDTVSWYQQALGQGPQFIFQYYEEEERQRGNFPDRFSGHQFPNYSSELNVNALLLGDSALYLCASSLGVDNHYGYTFGSGTRLTVV.

This clonotype was seen ten or more times. The chain has TRBV10-3 and TRBJ2-1, with D unresolved. Germline V gene lookup returns CDR1 ENHRY and CDR2 SYGVKD. V was cut by 4 bases and J by 8 bases, with 6 bases left in between. There are 11 residues in the CDR3. The CDR3 loop reads CAISAGYEQFF. As DNA, the CDR3 is TGTGCCATCAGTGCTGGTTATGAGCAGTTCTTC.

The table lists this clonotype with many counts. The CDR3 here is CASSFGEQFF. CDR3 DNA sequence: TGTGCCAGCAGTTTTGGTGAGCAGTTCTTC. The rearrangement uses TRBV12-3 or TRBV12-4 and TRBJ2-1; D gene ambiguous. The CDR3 consists of 10 residues. V was pared by 3 bases and J by 9 bases, with 3 bases between.

This clonotype occurred many times. The V call is TRBV7-8, the J call TRBJ2-1; tentatively, D is TRBD2 (6 bases). Per germline, CDR1 SGHVS and CDR2 FQNEAQ. The CDR3 length is 18 residues. V lost 4 bases to trimming and J lost 6 bases, with 25 bases between them. The CDR3 sequence is CASSSKPSSGTHVNEQFF. CDR3 bases: TGTGCCAGCAGCTCAAAGCCCTCATCCGGGACTCACGTCAATGAGCAGTTCTTC.

This clonotype came up many times. The V gene is TRBV5-1, the J gene TRBJ2-7; D is uncertain. The CDR3 has 14 amino acids. CDR1 is SGHRS, CDR2 YFSETQ, per germline. The V end lost 4 bases, the J end lost 2 bases, and 13 bases lay between the germline ends. CDR3 amino acids: CASSVGMAAYEQYF. CDR3 sequence (DNA): TGCGCCAGCAGCGTAGGGATGGCGGCCTACGAGCAGTACTTC.